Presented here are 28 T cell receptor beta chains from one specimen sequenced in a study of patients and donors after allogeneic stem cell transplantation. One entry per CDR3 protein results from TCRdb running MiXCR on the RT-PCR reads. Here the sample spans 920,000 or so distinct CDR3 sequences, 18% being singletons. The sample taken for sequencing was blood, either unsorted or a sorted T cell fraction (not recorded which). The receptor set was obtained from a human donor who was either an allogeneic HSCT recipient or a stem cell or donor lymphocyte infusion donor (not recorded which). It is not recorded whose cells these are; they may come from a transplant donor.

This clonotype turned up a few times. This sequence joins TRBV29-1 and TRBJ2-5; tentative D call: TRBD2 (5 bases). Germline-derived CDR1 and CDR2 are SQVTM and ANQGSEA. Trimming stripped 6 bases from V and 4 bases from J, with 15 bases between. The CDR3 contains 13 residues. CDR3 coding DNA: TGCAGCGTGCGGTTCGGGGTGCTAGAGACCCAGTACTTC. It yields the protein CSVRFGVLETQYF.

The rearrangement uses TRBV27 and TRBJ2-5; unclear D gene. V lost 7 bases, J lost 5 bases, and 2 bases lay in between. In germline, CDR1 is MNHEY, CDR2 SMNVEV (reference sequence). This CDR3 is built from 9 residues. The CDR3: CASNETQYF. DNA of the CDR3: TGTGCCAGCAATGAGACCCAGTACTTC.

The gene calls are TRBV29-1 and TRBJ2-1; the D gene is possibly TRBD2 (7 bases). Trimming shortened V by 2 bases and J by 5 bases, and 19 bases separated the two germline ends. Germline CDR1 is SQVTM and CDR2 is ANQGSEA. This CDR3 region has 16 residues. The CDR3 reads CSVENPAGGLNNEQFF. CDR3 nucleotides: TGCAGCGTTGAAAATCCGGCCGGGGGGCTAAACAATGAGCAGTTCTTC.

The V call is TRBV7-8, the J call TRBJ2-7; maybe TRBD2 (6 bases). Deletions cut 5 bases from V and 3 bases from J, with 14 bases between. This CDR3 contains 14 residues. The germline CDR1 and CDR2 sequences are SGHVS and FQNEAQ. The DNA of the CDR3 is TGTGCCAGCAGCCAGATGGGGGGAATCTACGAGCAGTACTTC. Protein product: CASSQMGGIYEQYF.

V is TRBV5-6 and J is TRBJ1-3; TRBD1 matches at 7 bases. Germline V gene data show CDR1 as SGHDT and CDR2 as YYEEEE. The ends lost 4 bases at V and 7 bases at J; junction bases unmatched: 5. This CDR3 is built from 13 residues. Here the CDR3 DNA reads TGTGCCAGCAGCGAGGGGGCGAAGAACACCATATATTTT. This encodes CASSEGAKNTIYF.

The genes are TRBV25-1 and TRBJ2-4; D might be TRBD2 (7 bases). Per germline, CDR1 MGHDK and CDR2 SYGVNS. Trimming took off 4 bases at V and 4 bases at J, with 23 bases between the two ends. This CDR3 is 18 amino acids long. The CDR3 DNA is TGTGCCAGCAGTGTCGGGGGGCGCATTCTTTCGGGGAAAAACATTCAGTACTTC. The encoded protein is CASSVGGRILSGKNIQYF.

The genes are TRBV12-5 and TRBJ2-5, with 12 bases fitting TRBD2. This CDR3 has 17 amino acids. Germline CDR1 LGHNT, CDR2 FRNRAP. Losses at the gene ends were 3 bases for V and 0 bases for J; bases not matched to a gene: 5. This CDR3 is CASGFGTSGGYQETQYF. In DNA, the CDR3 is TGTGCTAGTGGTTTCGGAACTAGCGGGGGGTACCAAGAGACCCAGTACTTC.

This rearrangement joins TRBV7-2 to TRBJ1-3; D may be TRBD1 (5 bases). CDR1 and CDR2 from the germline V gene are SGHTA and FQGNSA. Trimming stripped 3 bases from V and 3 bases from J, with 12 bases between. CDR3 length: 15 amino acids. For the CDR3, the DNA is TGTGCCAGCAGCTTCAGGGCTTCATATGGAAACACCATATATTTT. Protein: CASSFRASYGNTIYF.

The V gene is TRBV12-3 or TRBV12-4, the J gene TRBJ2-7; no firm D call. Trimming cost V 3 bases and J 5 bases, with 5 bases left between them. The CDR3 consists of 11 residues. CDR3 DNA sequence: TGTGCCAGCAGTTTTCTCCACGAGCAGTACTTC. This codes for CASSFLHEQYF.

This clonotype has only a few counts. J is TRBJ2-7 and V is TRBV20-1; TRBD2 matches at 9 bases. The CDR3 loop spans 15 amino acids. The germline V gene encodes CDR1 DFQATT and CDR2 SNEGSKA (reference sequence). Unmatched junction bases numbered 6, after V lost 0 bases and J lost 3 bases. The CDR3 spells CSARDLAGLNYEQYF. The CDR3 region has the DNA TGCAGTGCTAGAGATCTAGCGGGACTCAACTACGAGCAGTACTTC.

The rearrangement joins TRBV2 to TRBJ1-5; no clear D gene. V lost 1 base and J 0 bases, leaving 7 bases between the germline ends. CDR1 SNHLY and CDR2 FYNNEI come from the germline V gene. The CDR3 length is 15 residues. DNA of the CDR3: TGTGCCAGCAGTGAAGAAAGTGATAGCAATCAGCCCCAGCATTTT. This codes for CASSEESDSNQPQHF.

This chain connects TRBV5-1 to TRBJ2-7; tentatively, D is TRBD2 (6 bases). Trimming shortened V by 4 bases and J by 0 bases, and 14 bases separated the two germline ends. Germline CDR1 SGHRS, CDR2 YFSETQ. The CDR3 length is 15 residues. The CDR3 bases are TGCGCCAGCAGCGCAGGACGGAGGGGCTCCTACGAGCAGTACTTC. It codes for CASSAGRRGSYEQYF.

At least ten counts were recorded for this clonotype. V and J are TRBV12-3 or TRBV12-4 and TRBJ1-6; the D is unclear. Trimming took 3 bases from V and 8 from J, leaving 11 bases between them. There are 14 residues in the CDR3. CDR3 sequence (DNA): TGTGCCAGCAGTTTTTCACCGATTGATTCACCCCTCCACTTT. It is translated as CASSFSPIDSPLHF.

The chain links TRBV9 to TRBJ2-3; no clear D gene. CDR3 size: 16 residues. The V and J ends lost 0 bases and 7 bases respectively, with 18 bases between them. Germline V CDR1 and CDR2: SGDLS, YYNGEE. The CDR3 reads CASSVGSAQGRNTQYF. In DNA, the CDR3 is TGTGCCAGCAGCGTAGGTTCAGCGCAAGGAAGAAATACGCAGTATTTT.

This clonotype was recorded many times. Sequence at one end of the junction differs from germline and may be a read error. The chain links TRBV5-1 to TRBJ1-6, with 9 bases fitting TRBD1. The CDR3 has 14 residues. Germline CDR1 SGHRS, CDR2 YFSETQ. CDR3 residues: CASSPDRGNSPLHF. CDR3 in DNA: TGTGCCAGCAGCCCGGACAGGGGTAATTCACCCCTCCACTTT.

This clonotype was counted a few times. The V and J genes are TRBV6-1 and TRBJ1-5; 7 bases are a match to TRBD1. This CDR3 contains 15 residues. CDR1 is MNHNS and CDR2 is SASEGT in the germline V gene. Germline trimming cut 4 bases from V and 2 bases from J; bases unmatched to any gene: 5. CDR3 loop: CASSGRQGGNQPQHF. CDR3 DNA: TGTGCCAGCAGTGGTCGGCAGGGGGGCAATCAGCCCCAGCATTTT.

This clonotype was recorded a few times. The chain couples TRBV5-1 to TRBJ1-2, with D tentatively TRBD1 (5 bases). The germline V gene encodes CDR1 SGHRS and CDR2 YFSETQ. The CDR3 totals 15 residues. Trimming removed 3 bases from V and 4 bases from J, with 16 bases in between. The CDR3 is CASSWGRANSYGYTF. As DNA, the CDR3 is TGCGCCAGCAGCTGGGGCCGGGCCAATAGCTATGGCTACACCTTC.

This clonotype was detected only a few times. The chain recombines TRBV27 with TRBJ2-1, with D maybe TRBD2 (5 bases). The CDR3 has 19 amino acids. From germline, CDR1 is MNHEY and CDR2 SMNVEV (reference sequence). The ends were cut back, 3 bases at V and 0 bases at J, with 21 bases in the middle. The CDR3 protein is CASSFKPPLGVSSYNEQFF. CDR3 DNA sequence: TGTGCCAGCAGTTTTAAACCCCCGCTGGGAGTCAGCTCCTACAATGAGCAGTTCTTC.

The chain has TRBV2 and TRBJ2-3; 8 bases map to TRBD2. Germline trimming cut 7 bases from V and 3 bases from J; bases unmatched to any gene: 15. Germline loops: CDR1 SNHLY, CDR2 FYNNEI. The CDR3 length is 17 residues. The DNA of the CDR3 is TGTGCCAGCAAGGAAAGAACTAGCGGAGCCGGGACAGATACGCAGTATTTT. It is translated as CASKERTSGAGTDTQYF.

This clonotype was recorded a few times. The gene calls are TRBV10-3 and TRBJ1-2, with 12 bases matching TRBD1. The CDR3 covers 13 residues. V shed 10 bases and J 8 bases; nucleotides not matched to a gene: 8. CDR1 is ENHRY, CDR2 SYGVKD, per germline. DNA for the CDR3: TGTGCCACCGCGGGACAGGGGGCGTGGGGCTACACCTTC. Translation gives CATAGQGAWGYTF.

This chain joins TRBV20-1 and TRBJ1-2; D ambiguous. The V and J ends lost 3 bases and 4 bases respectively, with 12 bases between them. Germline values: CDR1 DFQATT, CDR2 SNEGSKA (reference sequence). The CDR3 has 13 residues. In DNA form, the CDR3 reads TGCAGTGCTAGGTGGGGTGGGCCCTATGGCTACACCTTC. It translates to CSARWGGPYGYTF.

CDR3 nucleotide sequence: TGCGCCAGCAGCCAAGAAGACGGGGAATATGGTGGCTACACCTTC. It encodes CASSQEDGEYGGYTF. The rearrangement uses TRBV4-1 and TRBJ1-2; D not certain. V lost 0 bases and J 7 bases, leaving 15 bases between the germline ends. Germline loops: CDR1 MGHRA, CDR2 YSYEKL. This CDR3 comprises 15 residues.

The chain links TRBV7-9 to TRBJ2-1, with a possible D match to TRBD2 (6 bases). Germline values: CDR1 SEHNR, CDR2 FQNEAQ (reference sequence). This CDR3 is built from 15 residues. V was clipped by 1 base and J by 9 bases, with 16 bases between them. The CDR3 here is CASSLGASEGTEQFF. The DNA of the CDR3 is TGTGCCAGCAGCTTAGGGGCTAGCGAGGGTACTGAGCAGTTCTTC.

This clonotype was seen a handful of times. CDR3 loop: CASRGDREIDYGYTF. As DNA, the CDR3 is TGTGCCAGCAGAGGCGACAGGGAGATTGACTATGGCTACACCTTC. V usage is TRBV6-1 and J usage is TRBJ1-2; 7 bases align to TRBD1. The CDR3 spans 15 residues. Germline CDR1 is MNHNS and CDR2 is SASEGT. V trimming: 6 bases; J trimming: 3 bases; junction bases outside the gene matches: 10.

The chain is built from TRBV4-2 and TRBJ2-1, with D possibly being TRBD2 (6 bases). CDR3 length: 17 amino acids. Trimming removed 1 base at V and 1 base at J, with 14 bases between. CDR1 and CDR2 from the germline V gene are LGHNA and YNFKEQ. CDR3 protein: CASSQGDGAGSYNEQFF. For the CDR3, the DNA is TGTGCCAGCAGCCAAGGCGATGGTGCGGGGTCCTACAATGAGCAGTTCTTC.

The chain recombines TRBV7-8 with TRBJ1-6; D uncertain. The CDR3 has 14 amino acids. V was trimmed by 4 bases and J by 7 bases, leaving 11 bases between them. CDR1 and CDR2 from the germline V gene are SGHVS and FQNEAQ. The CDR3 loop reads CASSSGPRNSPLHF. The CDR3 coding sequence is TGTGCCAGCAGCTCCGGACCGCGGAATTCACCCCTCCACTTT.

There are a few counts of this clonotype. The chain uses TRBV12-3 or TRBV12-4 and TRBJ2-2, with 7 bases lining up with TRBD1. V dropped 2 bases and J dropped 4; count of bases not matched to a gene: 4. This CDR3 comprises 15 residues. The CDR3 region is CASSLTDRPTGELFF. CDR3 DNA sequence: TGTGCCAGCAGTTTAACGGACAGGCCCACCGGGGAGCTGTTTTTT.

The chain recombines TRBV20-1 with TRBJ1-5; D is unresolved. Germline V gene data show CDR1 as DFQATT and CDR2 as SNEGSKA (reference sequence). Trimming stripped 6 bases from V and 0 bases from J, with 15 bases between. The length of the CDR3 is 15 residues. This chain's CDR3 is CSAVPVEISNQPQHF. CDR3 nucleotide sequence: TGCAGTGCGGTCCCAGTGGAAATTAGCAATCAGCCCCAGCATTTT.